These 11 T cell receptor beta chains originate from one sample sequenced in a study of cytomegalovirus exposure and HLA in healthy donors. The PCR contained 60 Vbeta and 13 Jbeta primers. TCRdb's copy holds only in-frame clones and misses some; the assay was immunoSEQ multiplex PCR. The sample lists about 110,000 clones; about 80% were seen once. Sequencing was carried out using PBMCs. These receptors were collected from a man aged 25 to 40 in good health and CMV-seropositive.

The CDR3 DNA reads TGCGCCAGCAGCTACACCACAGATACGCAGTATTTT. Amino acids: CASSYTTDTQYF. The rearrangement uses TRBV5-1 and TRBJ2-3, with D unclear. The CDR3 totals 12 residues. V was shortened by 3 bases and J by 2 bases, with 4 bases between the two germline ends. CDR1 and CDR2 (germline): SGHRS, YFSETQ.

This clone was seen a handful of times. V and J are TRBV30 and TRBJ1-1, with D unresolved. This CDR3 comprises 11 residues. Deletions cut 0 bases from V and 4 bases from J, with 3 bases between. CDR1 and CDR2 from the germline V gene are GTSNPN and SVGIG (reference sequence). The CDR3 sequence is CAWSVSTEAFF. The CDR3 bases are TGTGCCTGGAGTGTCAGCACTGAAGCTTTCTTT.

This chain joins TRBV25-1 and TRBJ1-1, with a weak D call TRBD1 (5 bases). There are 13 residues in the CDR3. Trimming pared 0 bases from V and 8 bases from J, leaving 10 bases between. The germline V gene encodes CDR1 MGHDK and CDR2 SYGVNS. This CDR3 reads CASSEYRSGEAFF. CDR3 nucleotide sequence: TGTGCCAGCAGTGAATATAGGTCAGGGGAAGCTTTCTTT.

The chain links TRBV9 to TRBJ1-1, with D possibly matching TRBD1 (6 bases). In germline, CDR1 is SGDLS, CDR2 YYNGEE. The CDR3 is 14 residues long. Deletions cut 2 bases from V and 4 bases from J, with 12 bases between. The CDR3 region is CASSVGPRGTEAFF. The CDR3 DNA is TGTGCCAGCAGCGTGGGACCCAGGGGCACTGAAGCTTTCTTT.

The chain joins TRBV10-3 to TRBJ1-1; a possible D gene is TRBD1 (5 bases). Trimming shortened V by 3 bases and J by 0 bases, and 11 bases separated the two germline ends. Per the germline V gene, CDR1 is ENHRY and CDR2 is SYGVKD. CDR3 length equals 15 residues. CDR3 residues: CAISELGPVNTEAFF. The CDR3 DNA is TGTGCCATCAGTGAACTGGGGCCAGTGAACACTGAAGCTTTCTTT.

This clone turned up a few times. The rearrangement links TRBV12-5 to TRBJ1-5, with D unclear. Germline-derived CDR1 and CDR2 are LGHNT and FRNRAP. Trimming took off 3 bases at V and 0 bases at J, with 3 bases between the two ends. The CDR3 contains 13 residues. The CDR3, as DNA: TGTGCTAGTGGTTTATATAGCAATCAGCCCCAGCATTTT. Amino acids: CASGLYSNQPQHF.

The chain combines TRBV7-3 with TRBJ1-2, with D tentatively TRBD1 (6 bases). Germline-derived CDR1 and CDR2 are SGHTA and FQGTGA. The CDR3 consists of 13 residues. The germline V and J ends were trimmed by 2 bases and 4 bases, with 8 bases remaining between them. Written as DNA, the CDR3 is TGTGCCAGCAGCTTATTACAGGGCTATGGCTACACCTTC. It specifies CASSLLQGYGYTF.

The gene calls are TRBV5-5 and TRBJ1-5; D is possibly TRBD1 (6 bases). Trimming shortened V by 7 bases and J by 3 bases, and 20 bases separated the two germline ends. The V gene's germline CDR1 is SGHKS and CDR2 YYEKEE (reference sequence). CDR3 length: 16 amino acids. The CDR3 loop is CASGLGGPTSNQPQHF. Here the CDR3 DNA reads TGTGCCAGCGGTCTGGGGGGGCCTACGTCCAATCAGCCCCAGCATTTT.

The chain links TRBV6-5 to TRBJ2-5, with TRBD2 matching 12 bases. CDR1 and CDR2 from the germline V gene are MNHEY and SVGAGI. The CDR3 runs 16 residues. V shed 0 bases and J 5 bases; nucleotides not matched to a gene: 4. The CDR3 DNA sequence: TGTGCCAGCAGTTACTCTCCTAGCGGGGGGGTTGAGACCCAGTACTTC. It encodes CASSYSPSGGVETQYF.

V gene TRBV19 combines with J gene TRBJ2-3, with D possibly being TRBD2 (6 bases). The CDR3 has 14 amino acids. Germline CDR1 LNHDA, CDR2 SQIVND (reference sequence). V was pared by 1 base and J by 1 base, with 6 bases between. The DNA for the CDR3 is TGTGCCAGTAGTATAGGGGGGGGCACAGATACGCAGTATTTT. It is translated as CASSIGGGTDTQYF.

J is TRBJ2-4 and V is TRBV5-5; D call uncertain. Looked up from germline, CDR1 is SGHKS and CDR2 is YYEKEE (reference sequence). V was pared by 4 bases and J by 0 bases, with 8 bases between. The CDR3 runs to 14 residues. The CDR3 DNA sequence: TGTGCCAGCAGCCAACAGATAGCCAAAAACATTCAGTACTTC. It codes for CASSQQIAKNIQYF.